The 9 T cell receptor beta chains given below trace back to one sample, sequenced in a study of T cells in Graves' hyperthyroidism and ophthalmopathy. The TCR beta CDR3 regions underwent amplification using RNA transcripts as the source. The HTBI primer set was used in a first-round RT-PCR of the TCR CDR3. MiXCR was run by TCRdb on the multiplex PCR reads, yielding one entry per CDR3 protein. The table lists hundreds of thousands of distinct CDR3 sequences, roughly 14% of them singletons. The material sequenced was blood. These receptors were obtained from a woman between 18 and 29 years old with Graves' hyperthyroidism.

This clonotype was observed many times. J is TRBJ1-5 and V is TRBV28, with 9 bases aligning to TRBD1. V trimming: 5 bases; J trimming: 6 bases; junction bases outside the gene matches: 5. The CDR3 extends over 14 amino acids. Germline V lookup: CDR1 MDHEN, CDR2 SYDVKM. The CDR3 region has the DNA TGTGCCAGCAGTCCGTCGGACAGGGGTCAGCCCCAGCATTTT. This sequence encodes CASSPSDRGQPQHF.

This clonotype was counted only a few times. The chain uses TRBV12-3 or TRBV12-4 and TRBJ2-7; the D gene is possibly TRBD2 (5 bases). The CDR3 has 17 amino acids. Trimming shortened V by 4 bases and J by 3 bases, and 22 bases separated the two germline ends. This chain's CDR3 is CASSSLGSLGPFYEQYF. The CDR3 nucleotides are TGTGCCAGCAGTTCTTTGGGTTCACTAGGTCCCTTCTACGAGCAGTACTTC.

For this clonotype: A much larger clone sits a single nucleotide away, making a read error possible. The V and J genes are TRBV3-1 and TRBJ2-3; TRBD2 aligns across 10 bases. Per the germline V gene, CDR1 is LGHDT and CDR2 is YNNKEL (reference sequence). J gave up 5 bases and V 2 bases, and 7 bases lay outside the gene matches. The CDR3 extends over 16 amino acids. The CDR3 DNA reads TGTGCCAGCAGCCAACGAGCGGGAGGGCCGGGAGATACGCAGTATTTT. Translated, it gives CASSQRAGGPGDTQYF.

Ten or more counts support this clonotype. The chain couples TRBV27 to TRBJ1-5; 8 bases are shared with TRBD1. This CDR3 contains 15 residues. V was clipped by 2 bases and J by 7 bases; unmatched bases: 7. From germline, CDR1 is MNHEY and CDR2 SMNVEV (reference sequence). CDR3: CASSLTGTGRQPQHF. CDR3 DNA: TGTGCCAGCAGTTTAACAGGGACAGGAAGGCAGCCCCAGCATTTT.

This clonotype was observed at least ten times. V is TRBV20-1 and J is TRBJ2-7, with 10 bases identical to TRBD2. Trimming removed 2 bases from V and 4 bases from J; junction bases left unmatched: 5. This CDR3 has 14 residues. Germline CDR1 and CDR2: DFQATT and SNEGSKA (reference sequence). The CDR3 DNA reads TGCAGTGCTAGAAAGCGGGAGGGCCTATACGAGCAGTACTTC. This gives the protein CSARKREGLYEQYF.

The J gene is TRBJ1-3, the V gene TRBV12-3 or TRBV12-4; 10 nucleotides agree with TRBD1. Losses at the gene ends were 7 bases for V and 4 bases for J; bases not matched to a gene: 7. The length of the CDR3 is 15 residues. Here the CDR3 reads CASTPDRGPGNTIYF. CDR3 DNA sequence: TGTGCCAGCACCCCCGACAGGGGGCCAGGAAACACCATATATTTT.

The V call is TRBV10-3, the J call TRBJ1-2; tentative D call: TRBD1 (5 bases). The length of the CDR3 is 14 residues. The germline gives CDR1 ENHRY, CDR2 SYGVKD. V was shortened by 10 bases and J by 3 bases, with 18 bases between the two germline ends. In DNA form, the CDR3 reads TGTGCCACCCAAGGAAGGGGTAAAGACTATGGCTACACCTTC. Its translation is CATQGRGKDYGYTF.

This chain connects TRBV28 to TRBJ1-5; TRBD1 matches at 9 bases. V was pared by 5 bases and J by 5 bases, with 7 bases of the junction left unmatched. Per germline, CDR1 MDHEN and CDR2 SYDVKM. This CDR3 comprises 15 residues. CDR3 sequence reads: CASSRTGGAYQPQHF. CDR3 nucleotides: TGTGCCAGCAGTCGAACAGGGGGCGCATATCAGCCCCAGCATTTT.

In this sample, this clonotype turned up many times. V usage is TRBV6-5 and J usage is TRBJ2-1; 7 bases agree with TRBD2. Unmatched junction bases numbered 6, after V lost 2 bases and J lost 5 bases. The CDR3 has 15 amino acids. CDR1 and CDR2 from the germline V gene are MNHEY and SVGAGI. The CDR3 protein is CASSYGLGGDNEQFF. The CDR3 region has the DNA TGTGCCAGCAGTTACGGCCTGGGAGGGGACAATGAGCAGTTCTTC.